This TCR beta chain originates from a study of Ad26.COV2.S vaccination and SARS-CoV-2 variants. Study-level background: Donor was assigned to the Ad26.COV2.S arm of trial COV1001.

The treatment here: some 20 received Ad26.COV2.S at low or high dose, single or two shots; about 5 received placebo; per-sample allocation not given. On day 63 after the first injection, vaccine and placebo recipients gave samples. Sequenced by immunoSEQ multiplex PCR; TCRdb stores in-frame clones only, minus some. Here the sample spans some 240,000 clones, roughly nine tenths being singletons. Trimming took 3 bases from V and 2 from J; bases not matched to a gene: 12. The germline V gene encodes CDR1 MGHRA and CDR2 YSYEKL. The length of the CDR3 is 18 residues. This TCR was recovered from a person aged 18-60 years who received the Ad26.COV2.S COVID-19 vaccine or a placebo. The material sequenced was peripheral blood, taken in a trial of Ad26.COV2.S vaccine versus placebo. The chain links TRBV4-1 to TRBJ2-1; the match to TRBD2 covers 8 bases. CDR3 DNA: TGCGCCAGCAGCCACCCAGCGGGGGACCGGAGGGCCTACAATGAGCAGTTCTTC. It specifies CASSHPAGDRRAYNEQFF.